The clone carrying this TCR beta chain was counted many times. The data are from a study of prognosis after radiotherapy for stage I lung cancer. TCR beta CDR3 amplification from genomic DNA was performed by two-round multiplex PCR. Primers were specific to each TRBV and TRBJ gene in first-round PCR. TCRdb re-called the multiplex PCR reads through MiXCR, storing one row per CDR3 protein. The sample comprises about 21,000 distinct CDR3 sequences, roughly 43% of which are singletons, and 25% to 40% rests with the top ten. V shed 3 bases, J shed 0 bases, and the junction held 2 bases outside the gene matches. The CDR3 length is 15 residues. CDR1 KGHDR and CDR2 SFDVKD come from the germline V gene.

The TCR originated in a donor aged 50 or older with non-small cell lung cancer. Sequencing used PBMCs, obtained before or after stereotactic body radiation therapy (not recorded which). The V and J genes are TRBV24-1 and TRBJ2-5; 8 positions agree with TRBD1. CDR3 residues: CATSDNRGYQETQYF. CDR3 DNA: TGTGCCACCAGTGATAACAGGGGGTACCAAGAGACCCAGTACTTC.